This TCR beta chain was captured in a study of T cells after yellow fever vaccination (dated by TCRdb to about 2019). Regarding the study in general: Libraries from fractions with low cell numbers were prepared with the SMART-Seq v4 Ultra Low Input RNA kit. Blood was drawn at multiple timepoints before and after primary and secondary immunization, with bulk PBMC replicates and cell subsets isolated. To follow T-cell clones before and after both primary and booster YFV17D yellow fever vaccination, bulk TCR alpha and beta repertoires underwent longitudinal sequencing. Two healthy male donors made up the cohort, one aged 18 to 29 years and the other aged 30 to 40 years.

Findings and caveats that apply to the study as a whole: After the booster, most of the clones that had expanded following primary vaccination were detected again (96% of CD4 and around 90% of CD8), which suggests that memory was broadly maintained. Because only a couple of donors were included in the study, the extent to which the findings can be generalized is limited. Computational filtering was required because FACS-sorted repertoires could contain abundant contaminating clonotypes from the bulk population. The secondary T-cell response was weaker than the primary response but faster, peaking on day 5 instead of day 15. A small fraction of clonotypes appeared in both the CD4 and CD8 compartments, likely as a result of convergent recombination.

Reads for this sample came from an Illumina NovaSeq 6000. TCR cDNA was made using 5'RACE template switching, a step that added a universal primer site and unique molecular identifiers. Priming of cDNA synthesis was performed from both the TCR alpha and TCR beta constant segments. Library amplification involved two PCR steps, and the second step added sample barcodes and sequencing adapters. Libraries were sequenced on Illumina HiSeq 2500 (2x100 bp) or NovaSeq (2x150 bp). Regarding the original processing steps: Demultiplexing of reads and collapsing into UMI consensus sequences were performed with MIGEC, and V(D)J alignment was carried out with MiXCR. Vaccine-responding clonotypes were defined with edgeR using replicate PBMC samples, requiring FDR below 0.01 and a log2 fold change above 5 up to day 15. CD4 or CD8 identity was assigned to each bulk clonotype according to whether the clonotype was present at higher abundance in the sequenced CD4 repertoire or the sequenced CD8 repertoire. TCRdb applied fastp at Q25 and MiXCR to the public reads, then kept only in-frame beta chains. Under each unique CDR3 protein, matching rows form one entry showing the most common genes and DNA. None of the V and J calls come from the authors' own analysis; TCRdb made them. Here the sample has about 220,000 distinct CDR3 sequences; roughly 3% occur a single time. 3.2% of the sample belongs to the ten largest clones.

This clonotype turned up a few times. The antigen this receptor binds is unknown. Per-nucleotide qualities are absent, and no much larger clonotype sits a single base away. This specimen's treatment or condition label, per the study, means: live attenuated yellow fever vaccine strain. PBMCs were isolated from peripheral blood using a standard Ficoll-Paque protocol. Dynabeads CD4 and CD8 positive selection kits were used to isolate CD4 and CD8 T-cell fractions. TriZol was used to extract RNA from bulk PBMCs, CD4 and CD8 fractions, and dextramer-positive and dextramer-negative fractions. The sequence was collected from a man between 18 and 35 years old who received the YFV17D yellow fever vaccine. Sequenced here: CD4+ T cells sorted from PBMCs, sampled 10 days after the yellow fever booster vaccination.

The sequenced DNA: TGTGCCAGCAGCCAAGATATGGGGCAGGGGGAGACCCAGTACTTC. This encodes CASSQDMGQGETQYF. The chain uses TRBV3-1 and TRBJ2-5; the D gene is perhaps TRBD1, on 6 matching bases. Inclusive of the bounding cysteine and phenylalanine, the CDR3 is 15 residues long. Only CDR3 DNA is held: 45 bases, read in frame from base 1. The germline V gene (reference sequence) sets CDR1 to LGHDT and CDR2 to YNNKEL. V and J are truncated by 0 bases and 5 bases respectively, leaving an intervening sequence of 13 bases.